The 27 T cell receptor beta chains in this list originate from one sample, sequenced in a study of blood T cell repertoires in COVID-19 (dated by TCRdb to 2019 to 2021). The library was made by the immunoSEQ multiplex PCR assay. This is the immuneACCESS table as TCRdb keeps it, with only in-frame sequences that have V and J called. A part of the clones is gone; compared with another copy, unresolved V genes explain less than half, and the rest is unexplained. A total of about 110,000 clones appear in this sample, about 80% of them only once. The ten largest clones capture 4% to 4.5% of the sample. Material for sequencing was peripheral blood. These receptors came from a woman between 70 and 85 years old with acute or convalescent COVID-19.

The rearrangement uses TRBV28 and TRBJ2-5; maybe TRBD1 (5 bases). The CDR3 sequence is 15 residues long. V gave up 6 bases and J gave up 4 bases, with 18 bases separating them. Germline CDR1 is MDHEN and CDR2 is SYDVKM. CDR3 bases: TGTGCCAGCAGCCCGCAGGGCAGCGCTCGAGAGACCCAGTACTTC. Amino acids: CASSPQGSARETQYF.

The chain links TRBV11-3 to TRBJ2-1; a weak D match, TRBD2 (5 bases). The germline V gene encodes CDR1 SGHNT and CDR2 YENEEA. The CDR3 extends over 15 amino acids. Trimming removed 1 base at V and 2 bases at J, with 9 bases between. CDR3 loop: CASSLGGGTYNEQFF. The CDR3 DNA is TGTGCCAGCAGCTTAGGAGGAGGTACCTACAATGAGCAGTTCTTC.

The chain links TRBV6-2 or TRBV6-3 to TRBJ2-4; maybe TRBD2 (6 bases). Germline loops: CDR1 MNHEY, CDR2 SVGEGT. The V end was cut by 4 bases, the J end by 7 bases, with 23 bases between. The CDR3 length is 17 residues. DNA of the CDR3: TGTGCCAGCAGTTCCTTCTCCGCGGGGATAACTATGAACATTCAGTACTTC. Protein product: CASSSFSAGITMNIQYF.

Worth noting for this clone: Other DNA variants within this sample encode the same CDR3. The chain recombines TRBV19 with TRBJ1-5, with 7 bases lining up with TRBD1. The V gene end was trimmed by 6 bases and the J gene end by 6 bases; junction bases not matched to a gene: 5. The CDR3 is made up of 13 amino acids. Per the germline V gene, CDR1 is LNHDA and CDR2 is SQIVND (reference sequence). The CDR3 sequence is CASSRQGGQPQHF. The CDR3 DNA is TGTGCCAGTAGCCGACAGGGAGGTCAGCCCCAGCATTTT.

The CDR3 reads CASRPGPDTQYF. The CDR3 coding sequence is TGCGCCAGCAGACCCGGTCCAGATACGCAGTATTTT. This chain joins TRBV5-1 and TRBJ2-3, with no clear D. This CDR3 is 12 amino acids long. Germline V gene data show CDR1 as SGHRS and CDR2 as YFSETQ. Deletions cut 5 bases from V and 4 bases from J, with 8 bases between. The entire variable domain, with the rest obtained from reference TRBV5-1 and TRBJ2-3, is as follows: KAGVTQTPRYLIKTRGQQVTLSCSPISGHRSVSWYQQTPGQGLQFLFEYFSETQRNKGNFPGRFSGRQFSNSRSEMNVSTLELGDSALYLCASRPGPDTQYFGPGTRLTVL.

This chain connects TRBV11-3 to TRBJ2-1, with D perhaps TRBD2 (6 bases). The CDR3 extends over 15 amino acids. The germline gives CDR1 SGHNT, CDR2 YENEEA. V lost 3 bases, J lost 1 base, and 10 bases lay in between. The CDR3 here is CASSFSGESYNEQFF. CDR3 in DNA: TGTGCCAGCAGCTTTTCGGGGGAGTCCTACAATGAGCAGTTCTTC.

This sequence joins TRBV6-1 and TRBJ2-1, with TRBD2 matching 9 bases. This CDR3 region has 16 residues. J gave up 4 bases and V 6 bases, and 10 bases lay outside the gene matches. CDR1 and CDR2 (germline): MNHNS, SASEGT. The CDR3 region has the DNA TGTGCCAGCAGAGAATCCGGGACTAGCAGATACAATGAGCAGTTCTTC. Its translation: CASRESGTSRYNEQFF.

Regarding this clone: Sequence at one end of the junction differs from germline and may be a read error. The chain uses TRBV5-5 and TRBJ2-7, with D possibly TRBD2 on 5 matching bases. The CDR3 totals 10 residues. CDR1 is SGHKS, CDR2 YYEKEE, per germline (reference sequence). The CDR3 DNA reads as TGTGCCAGCAGCGGCGGGTCCGCGTCCTTC. Translating it yields CASSGGSASF.

Note on this clone: Germline is not matched at one junction end, which may reflect a read error. The chain is built from TRBV6-5 and TRBJ1-1; D might be TRBD1 (5 bases). The V gene's germline CDR1 is MNHEY and CDR2 SVGAGI. This CDR3 has 11 amino acids. Written as DNA, the CDR3 is TGTGCCAGCAGTACCCGGCAGGGTGTGCTCTTT. It yields the protein CASSTRQGVLF.

This chain links TRBV6-5 with TRBJ1-1; D call uncertain. This CDR3 is 13 amino acids long. The germline V and J ends were trimmed by 2 bases and 5 bases, with 9 bases remaining between them. Germline V gene sequence: CDR1 MNHEY, CDR2 SVGAGI. In DNA, the CDR3 is TGTGCCAGCAGTTACAGAGGGAGTACTGAAGCTTTCTTT. It yields the protein CASSYRGSTEAFF.

The chain links TRBV5-1 to TRBJ1-3, with 7 nucleotides matching TRBD1. This CDR3 spans 14 amino acids. The germline gives CDR1 SGHRS, CDR2 YFSETQ. V dropped 3 bases and J dropped 5; count of bases not matched to a gene: 5. CDR3 sequence reads: CASSWTGKRNTIYF. The CDR3 coding sequence is TGCGCCAGCAGCTGGACAGGAAAGAGAAACACCATATATTTT.

This rearrangement joins TRBV7-6 to TRBJ1-3; TRBD1 aligns across 11 bases. J was trimmed by 2 bases and V by 4 bases; bases with no gene match: 7. Germline CDR1 reads SGHVS; CDR2 reads FNYEAQ. The CDR3 has 17 amino acids. The CDR3 coding sequence is TGTGCCAGCAGCTACAACCCGGGACAGGGGGCTGGAAACACCATATATTTT. This codes for CASSYNPGQGAGNTIYF.

The CDR3 nucleotides read TGCGCCAGCAGCTTGGCGCTAGCGGGGGGGATTAGCACAGATACGCAGTATTTT. Protein sequence: CASSLALAGGISTDTQYF. V gene TRBV5-1 combines with J gene TRBJ2-3, with 12 bases matching TRBD2. Germline V gene lookup returns CDR1 SGHRS and CDR2 YFSETQ. There are 18 residues in the CDR3. V shed 0 bases and J 0 bases; nucleotides not matched to a gene: 5.

The rearrangement links TRBV27 to TRBJ2-5; tentative D call: TRBD1 (8 bases). From germline, CDR1 is MNHEY and CDR2 SMNVEV (reference sequence). The CDR3 is 16 residues long. Trimming removed 9 bases from V and 2 bases from J, with 22 bases in between. CDR3 coding DNA: TGTGCCAGTTCGAGCGGGACAGGCAGAATTCAAGAGACCCAGTACTTC. Its protein product is CASSSGTGRIQETQYF.

V gene TRBV28 combines with J gene TRBJ2-5; a weak D match, TRBD2 (6 bases). CDR1 and CDR2 (germline): MDHEN, SYDVKM. The CDR3 extends over 14 amino acids. V lost 3 bases, J lost 1 base, and 9 bases lay in between. CDR3 bases: TGTGCCAGCAGTTTCGGGGGTAGCCAAGAGACCCAGTACTTC. Protein sequence: CASSFGGSQETQYF.

This clone was seen once. The V call is TRBV7-2, the J call TRBJ2-3; 8 bases map to TRBD2. The CDR3 covers 17 residues. Germline trimming cut 4 bases from V and 6 bases from J; bases unmatched to any gene: 15. The germline V gene has CDR1 SGHTA and CDR2 FQGNSA. CDR3 protein: CASSSSYGGAVADTQYF. In DNA form, the CDR3 reads TGTGCCAGCAGCTCCTCCTACGGGGGGGCAGTGGCGGATACGCAGTATTTT.

The chain has TRBV28 and TRBJ1-2; D is undetermined. Trimming took off 2 bases at V and 7 bases at J, with 14 bases between the two ends. Germline CDR1 reads MDHEN; CDR2 reads SYDVKM. The CDR3 has 14 residues. CDR3 protein: CASSLEERRGGYTF. CDR3 bases: TGTGCCAGCAGTTTAGAGGAGCGCCGAGGTGGCTACACCTTC.

This chain links TRBV7-2 with TRBJ1-2; tentatively, D is TRBD1 (6 bases). The CDR3 runs to 13 residues. V lost 0 bases, J lost 7 bases, and 9 bases lay in between. Germline values: CDR1 SGHTA, CDR2 FQGNSA. The CDR3 region is CASSLAPDSGYTF. CDR3 nucleotides: TGTGCCAGCAGCTTAGCCCCGGACAGTGGCTACACCTTC.

This clone was detected only once. CDR3 coding DNA: TGTGCCAGCCAGGGACTTCAGATAGAGGGGGAAAAACTGTTTTTT. Its protein product is CASQGLQIEGEKLFF. The chain is built from TRBV6-5 and TRBJ1-4, with D tentatively TRBD1 (5 bases). V lost 8 bases and J 8 bases, leaving 21 bases between the germline ends. CDR1 and CDR2 from the germline V gene are MNHEY and SVGAGI. This CDR3 is 15 amino acids long.

This clone came up a few times. CDR3 protein: CASSESYGGVGQPQHF. The CDR3 region has the DNA TGTGCCAGCAGTGAATCGTACGGGGGGGTAGGCCAGCCCCAGCATTTT. The rearrangement links TRBV2 to TRBJ1-5, with a weak D call TRBD1 (5 bases). Germline V CDR1 and CDR2: SNHLY, FYNNEI. The CDR3 runs 16 residues. V lost 2 bases to trimming and J lost 7 bases, with 18 bases between them.

The chain is built from TRBV10-3 and TRBJ1-1, with 8 bases aligning to TRBD1. Germline V lookup: CDR1 ENHRY, CDR2 SYGVKD. Trimming took 4 bases from V and 3 from J; bases not matched to a gene: 1. This CDR3 has 13 amino acids. CDR3 coding DNA: TGTGCCATCAGTGGACAGGGGCACACTGAAGCTTTCTTT. Translated, it gives CAISGQGHTEAFF.

The CDR3 sequence: CASREQGHYGYTF. Written as DNA, the CDR3 is TGTGCCAGCAGGGAACAGGGTCACTATGGCTACACCTTC. The chain is built from TRBV28 and TRBJ1-2, with D possibly being TRBD1 (6 bases). The length of the CDR3 is 13 residues. Trimming pared 6 bases from V and 3 bases from J, leaving 11 bases between. Germline loops: CDR1 MDHEN, CDR2 SYDVKM.

J is TRBJ1-6 and V is TRBV7-8, with D tentatively TRBD1 (6 bases). The V gene lost 0 bases and the J gene lost 7 bases, with 16 bases spanning the gap. The V gene's germline CDR1 is SGHVS and CDR2 FQNEAQ. The CDR3 consists of 17 residues. CDR3 in amino acids: CASSLAGAGRINSPLHF. CDR3 DNA: TGTGCCAGCAGCTTAGCGGGGGCAGGCCGGATAAATTCACCCCTCCACTTT.

The chain couples TRBV7-3 to TRBJ2-3, with TRBD1 matching over 7 bases. The CDR3 extends over 15 amino acids. Germline lookup yields CDR1 SGHTA and CDR2 FQGTGA. With 0 bases clipped from V and 1 base from J, the junction kept 1 base outside the gene matches. CDR3 protein: CASSLTGTGTDTQYF. The CDR3 DNA reads as TGTGCCAGCAGCTTAACGGGGACAGGCACAGATACGCAGTATTTT.

The sample holds one count of this clone. This chain uses TRBV4-1 with TRBJ1-5, with D perhaps matching TRBD1 (5 bases). The CDR3 has 14 residues. V lost 0 bases to trimming and J lost 9 bases, with 12 bases between them. Per the germline V gene, CDR1 is MGHRA and CDR2 is YSYEKL. CDR3 sequence reads: CASSQDSRRGPQHF. For the CDR3, the DNA is TGCGCCAGCAGCCAAGACTCTCGAAGGGGGCCCCAGCATTTT.

The rearrangement uses TRBV28 and TRBJ1-6; 7 nucleotides match TRBD1. V lost 5 bases and J lost 0; bases outside the gene matches: 7. This CDR3 has 17 residues. The V gene's germline CDR1 is MDHEN and CDR2 SYDVKM. CDR3 sequence (DNA): TGTGCCAGCAGTCCCAGGACAGGTAGCTCCTATAATTCACCCCTCCACTTT. Protein product: CASSPRTGSSYNSPLHF.

The chain carries TRBV5-5 and TRBJ1-3; D perhaps matches TRBD1 (5 bases). Germline V gene data show CDR1 as SGHKS and CDR2 as YYEKEE (reference sequence). CDR3 length equals 15 residues. V was shortened by 2 bases and J by 0 bases, with 9 bases between the two germline ends. In nucleotides, the CDR3 is TGTGCCAGCAGCTTCAGGGTTAACTCTGGAAACACCATATATTTT. Amino acid sequence: CASSFRVNSGNTIYF.